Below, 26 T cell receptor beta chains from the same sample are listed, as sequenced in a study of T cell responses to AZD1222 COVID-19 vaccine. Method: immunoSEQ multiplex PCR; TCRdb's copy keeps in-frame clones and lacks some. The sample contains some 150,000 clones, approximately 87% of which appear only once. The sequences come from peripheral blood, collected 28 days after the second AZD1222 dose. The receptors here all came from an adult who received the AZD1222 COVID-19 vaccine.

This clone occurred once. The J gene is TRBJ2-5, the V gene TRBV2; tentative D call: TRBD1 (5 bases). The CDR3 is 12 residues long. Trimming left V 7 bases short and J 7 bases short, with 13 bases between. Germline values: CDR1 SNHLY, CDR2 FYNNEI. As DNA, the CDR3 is TGTGCCAGCACGAGGCCTAGGGGGACCCAGTACTTC. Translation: CASTRPRGTQYF.

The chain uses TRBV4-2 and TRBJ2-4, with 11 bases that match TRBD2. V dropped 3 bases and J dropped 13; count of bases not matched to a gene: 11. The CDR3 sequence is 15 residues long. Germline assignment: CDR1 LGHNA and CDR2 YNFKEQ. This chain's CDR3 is CASSQEGTSGGVQYF. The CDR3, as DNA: TGTGCCAGCAGCCAGGAGGGGACTAGCGGAGGTGTACAGTACTTC.

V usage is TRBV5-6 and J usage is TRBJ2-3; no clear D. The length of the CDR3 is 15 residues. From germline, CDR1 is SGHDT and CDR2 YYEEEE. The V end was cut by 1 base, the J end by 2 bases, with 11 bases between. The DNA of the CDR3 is TGTGCCAGCAGCTTGCTCTCGGCTGACACAGATACGCAGTATTTT. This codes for CASSLLSADTDTQYF.

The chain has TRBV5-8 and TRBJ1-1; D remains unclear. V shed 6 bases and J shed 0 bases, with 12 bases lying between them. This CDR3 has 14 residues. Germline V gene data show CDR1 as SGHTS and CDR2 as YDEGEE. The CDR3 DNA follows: TGTGCCAGCACTTTAGGGCCAGTGAACACTGAAGCTTTCTTT. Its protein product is CASTLGPVNTEAFF. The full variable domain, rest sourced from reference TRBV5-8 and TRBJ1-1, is EAGVTQSPTHLIKTRGQQATLRCSPISGHTSVYWYQQALGLGLQFLLWYDEGEERNRGNFPPRFSGRQFPNYSSELNVNALELEDSALYLCASTLGPVNTEAFFGQGTRLTVV.

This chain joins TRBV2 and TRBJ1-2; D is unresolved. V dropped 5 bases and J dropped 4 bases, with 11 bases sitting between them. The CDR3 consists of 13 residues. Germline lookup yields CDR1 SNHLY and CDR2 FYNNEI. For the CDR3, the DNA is TGTGCCAGCAGTTCGTCAGGCCTCTATGGCTACACCTTC. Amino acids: CASSSSGLYGYTF.

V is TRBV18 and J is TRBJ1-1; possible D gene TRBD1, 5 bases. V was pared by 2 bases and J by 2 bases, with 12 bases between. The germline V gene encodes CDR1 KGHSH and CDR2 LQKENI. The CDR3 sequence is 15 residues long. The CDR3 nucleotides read TGTGCCAGCTCACCATTCGGGACGGCCAACACTGAAGCTTTCTTT. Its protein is CASSPFGTANTEAFF. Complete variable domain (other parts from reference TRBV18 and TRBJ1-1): NAGVMQNPRHLVRRRGQEARLRCSPMKGHSHVYWYRQLPEEGLKFMVYLQKENIIDESGMPKERFSAEFPKEGPSILRIQQVVRGDSAAYFCASSPFGTANTEAFFGQGTRLTVV.

The CDR3 reads CASSPAGTADSPLHF. DNA for the CDR3: TGTGCCAGCAGCCCAGCCGGGACAGCGGACTCACCCCTCCACTTT. This chain connects TRBV7-3 to TRBJ1-6; TRBD1 agrees at 7 bases. J gave up 10 bases and V 5 bases, and 11 bases lay outside the gene matches. The CDR3 length is 15 residues. In germline, CDR1 is SGHTA, CDR2 FQGTGA. The whole variable domain, remainder taken from reference TRBV7-3 and TRBJ1-6, is GAGVSQTPSNKVTEKGKYVELRCDPISGHTALYWYRQSLGQGPEFLIYFQGTGAADDSGLPNDRFFAVRPEGSVSTLKIQRTERGDSAVYLCASSPAGTADSPLHFGNGTRLTVT.

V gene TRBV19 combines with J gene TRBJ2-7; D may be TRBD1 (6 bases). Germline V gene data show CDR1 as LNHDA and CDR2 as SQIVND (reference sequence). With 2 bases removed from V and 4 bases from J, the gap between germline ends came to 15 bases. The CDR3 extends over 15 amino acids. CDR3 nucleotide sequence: TGTGCCAGTAGTATACCGGGACAAAGACTGTACGAGCAGTACTTC. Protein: CASSIPGQRLYEQYF.

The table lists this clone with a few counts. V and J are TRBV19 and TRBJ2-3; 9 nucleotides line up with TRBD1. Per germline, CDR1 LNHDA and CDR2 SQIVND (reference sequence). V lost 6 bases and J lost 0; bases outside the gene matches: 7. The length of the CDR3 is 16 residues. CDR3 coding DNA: TGTGCCAGTAGGGACAGGGGCGCTTCTAGCACAGATACGCAGTATTTT. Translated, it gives CASRDRGASSTDTQYF.

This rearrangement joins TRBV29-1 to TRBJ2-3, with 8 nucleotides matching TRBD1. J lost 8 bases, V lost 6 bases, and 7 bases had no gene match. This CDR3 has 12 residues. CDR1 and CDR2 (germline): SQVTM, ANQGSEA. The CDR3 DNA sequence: TGCAGCGTGGAGACAGGGGCAGGTACGCAGTATTTT. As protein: CSVETGAGTQYF.

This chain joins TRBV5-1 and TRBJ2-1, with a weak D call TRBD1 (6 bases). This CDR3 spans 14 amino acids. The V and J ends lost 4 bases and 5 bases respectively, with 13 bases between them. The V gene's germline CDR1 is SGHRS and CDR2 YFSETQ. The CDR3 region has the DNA TGCGCCAGCAGCACTCAGGGGTCCCACAATGAGCAGTTCTTC. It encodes CASSTQGSHNEQFF.

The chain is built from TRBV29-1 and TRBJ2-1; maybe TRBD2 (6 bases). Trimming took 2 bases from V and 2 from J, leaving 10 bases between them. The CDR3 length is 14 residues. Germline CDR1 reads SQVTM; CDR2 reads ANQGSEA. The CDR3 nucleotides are TGCAGCGTTGAACGGGGGATGACCTACAATGAGCAGTTCTTC. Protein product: CSVERGMTYNEQFF.

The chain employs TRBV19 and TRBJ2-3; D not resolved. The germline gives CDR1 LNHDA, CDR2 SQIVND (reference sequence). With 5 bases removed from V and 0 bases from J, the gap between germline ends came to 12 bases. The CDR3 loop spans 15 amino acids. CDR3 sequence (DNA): TGTGCCAGTAGTCCCCGGGCCCAAAGCACAGATACGCAGTATTTT. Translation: CASSPRAQSTDTQYF.

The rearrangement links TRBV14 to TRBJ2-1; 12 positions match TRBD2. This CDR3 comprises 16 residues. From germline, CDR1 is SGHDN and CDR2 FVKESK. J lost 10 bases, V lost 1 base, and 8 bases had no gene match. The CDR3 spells CASSQVPSGRAGEQFF. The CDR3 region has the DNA TGTGCCAGCAGCCAAGTACCTAGCGGGAGGGCCGGGGAGCAGTTCTTC.

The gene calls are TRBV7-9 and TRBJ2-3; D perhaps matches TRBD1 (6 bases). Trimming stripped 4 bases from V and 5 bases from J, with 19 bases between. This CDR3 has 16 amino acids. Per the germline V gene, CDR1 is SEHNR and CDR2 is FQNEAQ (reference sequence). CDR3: CASSSHRRQAGDTQYF. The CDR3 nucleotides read TGTGCCAGCAGCTCCCACCGGAGACAGGCTGGAGATACGCAGTATTTT. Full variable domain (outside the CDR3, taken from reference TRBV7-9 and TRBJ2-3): DTGVSQNPRHKITKRGQNVTFRCDPISEHNRLYWYRQTLGQGPEFLTYFQNEAQLEKSRLLSDRFSAERPKGSFSTLEIQRTEQGDSAMYLCASSSHRRQAGDTQYFGPGTRLTVL.

The CDR3: CASSLSGPVGELFF. The CDR3 DNA reads TGTGCCAGCAGCTTATCGGGGCCGGTAGGGGAGCTGTTTTTT. This chain connects TRBV7-9 to TRBJ2-2; possibly TRBD1 or TRBD2 for D (5 bases each). The CDR3 extends over 14 amino acids. Germline lookup yields CDR1 SEHNR and CDR2 FQNEAQ (reference sequence). Trimming pared 2 bases from V and 8 bases from J, leaving 12 bases between.

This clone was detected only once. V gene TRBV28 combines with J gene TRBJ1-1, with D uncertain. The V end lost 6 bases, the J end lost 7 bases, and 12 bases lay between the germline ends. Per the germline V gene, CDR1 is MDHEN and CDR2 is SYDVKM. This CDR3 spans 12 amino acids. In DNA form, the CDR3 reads TGTGCCAGCAGCTCCTATGTACGTGAAGCTTTCTTT. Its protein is CASSSYVREAFF.

CDR3 amino acids: CASSLYADQPQHF. The CDR3, as DNA: TGTGCCAGCAGTTTATACGCAGATCAGCCCCAGCATTTT. The rearrangement uses TRBV28 and TRBJ1-5; no firm D call. The V gene lost 1 base and the J gene lost 5 bases, with 6 bases spanning the gap. This CDR3 is 13 amino acids long. Germline-derived CDR1 and CDR2 are MDHEN and SYDVKM.

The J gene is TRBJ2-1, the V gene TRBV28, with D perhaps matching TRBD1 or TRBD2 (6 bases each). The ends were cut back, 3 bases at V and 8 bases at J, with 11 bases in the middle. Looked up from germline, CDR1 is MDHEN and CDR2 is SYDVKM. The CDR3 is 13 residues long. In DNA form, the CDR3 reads TGTGCCAGCAGTTTGGCAGGGGAGGATGAGCAGTTCTTC. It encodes CASSLAGEDEQFF. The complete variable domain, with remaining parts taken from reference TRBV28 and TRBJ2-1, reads DVKVTQSSRYLVKRTGEKVFLECVQDMDHENMFWYRQDPGLGLRLIYFSYDVKMKEKGDIPEGYSVSREKKERFSLILESASTNQTSMYLCASSLAGEDEQFFGPGTRLTVL.

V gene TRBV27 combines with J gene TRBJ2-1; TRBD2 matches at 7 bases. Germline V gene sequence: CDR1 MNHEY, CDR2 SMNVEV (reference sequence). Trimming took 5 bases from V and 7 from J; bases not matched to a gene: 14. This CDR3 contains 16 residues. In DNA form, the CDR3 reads TGTGCCAGCAGTCCTTTGAGGGAGGGCCGACTTAATGAGCAGTTCTTC. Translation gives CASSPLREGRLNEQFF.

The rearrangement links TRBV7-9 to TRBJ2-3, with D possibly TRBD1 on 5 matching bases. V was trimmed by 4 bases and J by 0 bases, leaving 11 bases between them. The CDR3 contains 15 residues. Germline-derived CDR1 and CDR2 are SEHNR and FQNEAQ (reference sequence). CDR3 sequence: CASSSDRPSTDTQYF. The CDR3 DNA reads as TGTGCCAGCAGCTCAGACAGACCCAGCACAGATACGCAGTATTTT. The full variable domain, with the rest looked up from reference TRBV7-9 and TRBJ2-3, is DTGVSQNPRHKITKRGQNVTFRCDPISEHNRLYWYRQTLGQGPEFLTYFQNEAQLEKSRLLSDRFSAERPKGSFSTLEIQRTEQGDSAMYLCASSSDRPSTDTQYFGPGTRLTVL.

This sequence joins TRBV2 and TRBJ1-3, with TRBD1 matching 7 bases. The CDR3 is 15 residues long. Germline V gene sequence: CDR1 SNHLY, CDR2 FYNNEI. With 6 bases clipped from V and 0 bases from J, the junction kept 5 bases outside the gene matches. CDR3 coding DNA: TGTGCCAGCAGGAGGGACAGTCTCTCTGGAAACACCATATATTTT. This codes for CASRRDSLSGNTIYF.

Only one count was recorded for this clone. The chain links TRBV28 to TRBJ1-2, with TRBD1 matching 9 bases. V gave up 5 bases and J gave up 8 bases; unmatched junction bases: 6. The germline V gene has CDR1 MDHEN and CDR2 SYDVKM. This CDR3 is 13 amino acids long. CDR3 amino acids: CASSLTGGRGYTF. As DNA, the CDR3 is TGTGCCAGCAGTCTTACAGGGGGCCGGGGCTACACCTTC.

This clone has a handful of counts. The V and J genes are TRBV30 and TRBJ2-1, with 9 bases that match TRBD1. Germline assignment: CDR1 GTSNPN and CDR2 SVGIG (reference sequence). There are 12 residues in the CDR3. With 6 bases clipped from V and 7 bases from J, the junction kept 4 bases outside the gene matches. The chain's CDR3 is CACDRGWNEQFF. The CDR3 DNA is TGTGCCTGTGACAGGGGGTGGAATGAGCAGTTCTTC. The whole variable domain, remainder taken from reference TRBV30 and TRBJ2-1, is SQTIHQWPATLVQPVGSPLSLECTVEGTSNPNLYWYRQAAGRGLQLLFYSVGIGQISSEVPQNLSASRPQDRQFILSSKKLLLSDSGFYLCACDRGWNEQFFGPGTRLTVL.

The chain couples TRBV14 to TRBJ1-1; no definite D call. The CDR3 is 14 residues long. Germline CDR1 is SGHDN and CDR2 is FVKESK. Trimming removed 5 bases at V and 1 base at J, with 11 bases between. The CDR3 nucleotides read TGTGCCAGCAGCATAAACAGCTGGAACACTGAAGCTTTCTTT. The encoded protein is CASSINSWNTEAFF.

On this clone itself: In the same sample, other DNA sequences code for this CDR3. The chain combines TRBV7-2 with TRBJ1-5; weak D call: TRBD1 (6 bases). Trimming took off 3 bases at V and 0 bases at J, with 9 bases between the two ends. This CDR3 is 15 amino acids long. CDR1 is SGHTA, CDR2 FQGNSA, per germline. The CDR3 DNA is TGTGCCAGCAGCTTTTCAGGGGATAGCAATCAGCCCCAGCATTTT. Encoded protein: CASSFSGDSNQPQHF.